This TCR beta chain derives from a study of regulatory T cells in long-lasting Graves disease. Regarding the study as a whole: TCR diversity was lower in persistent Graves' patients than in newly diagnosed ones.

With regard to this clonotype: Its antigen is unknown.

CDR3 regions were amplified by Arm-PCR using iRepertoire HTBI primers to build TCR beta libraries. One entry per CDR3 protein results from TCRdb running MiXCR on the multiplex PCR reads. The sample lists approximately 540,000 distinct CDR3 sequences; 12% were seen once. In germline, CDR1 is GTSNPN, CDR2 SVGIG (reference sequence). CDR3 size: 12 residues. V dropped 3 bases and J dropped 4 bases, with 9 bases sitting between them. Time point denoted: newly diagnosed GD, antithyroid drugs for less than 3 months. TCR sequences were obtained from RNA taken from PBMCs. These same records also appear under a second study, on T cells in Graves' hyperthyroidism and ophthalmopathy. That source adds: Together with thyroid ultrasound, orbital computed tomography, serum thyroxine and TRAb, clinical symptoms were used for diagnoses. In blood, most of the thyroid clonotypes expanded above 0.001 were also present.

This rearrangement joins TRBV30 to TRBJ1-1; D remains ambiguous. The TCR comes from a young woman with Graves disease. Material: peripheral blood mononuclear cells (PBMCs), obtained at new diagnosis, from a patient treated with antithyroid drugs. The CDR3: CAWSRSTTEAFF. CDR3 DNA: TGTGCCTGGAGCAGGTCGACCACTGAAGCTTTCTTT.